One sample yielded the 28 T cell receptor beta chains listed below, sequenced in a study of shared clonotypes between healthy human individuals. Measured with immunoSEQ multiplex PCR; TCRdb has only the in-frame clones, and not every one. The table has fewer than 2.5 million clones, over 85% seen once. The sample consisted of naive CD4+ T cells from PBMCs. Subset specified: CD45RA+ positively selected. The receptors were sampled from a young man in good health. Some clones in this sample may be carry-over from other donors' samples.

V gene TRBV19 combines with J gene TRBJ1-4; D is unresolved. The length of the CDR3 is 15 residues. In germline, CDR1 is LNHDA, CDR2 SQIVND (reference sequence). Trimming cost V 6 bases and J 0 bases, with 11 bases left between them. The CDR3 coding sequence is TGTGCCAGTAGCCGACGGAGGGCAACTAATGAAAAACTGTTTTTT. Translation gives CASSRRRATNEKLFF.

This chain connects TRBV18 to TRBJ2-1; D is undetermined. Trimming cost V 7 bases and J 5 bases, with 6 bases left between them. Germline V gene lookup returns CDR1 KGHSH and CDR2 LQKENI. The CDR3 contains 11 residues. The CDR3 coding sequence is TGTGCCAGCTTTGAAAACAATGAGCAGTTCTTC. Translating it yields CASFENNEQFF. Full variable domain (remainder filled in from reference TRBV18 and TRBJ2-1): NAGVMQNPRHLVRRRGQEARLRCSPMKGHSHVYWYRQLPEEGLKFMVYLQKENIIDESGMPKERFSAEFPKEGPSILRIQQVVRGDSAAYFCASFENNEQFFGPGTRLTVL.

This clone was picked up one time. The chain recombines TRBV5-3 with TRBJ2-3; D unresolved. TRBV5-3 falls under the ORF class, with uncertain function. V was pared by 2 bases and J by 6 bases, with 7 bases between. The CDR3 is made up of 12 amino acids. This CDR3 reads CARSFSTDTQYF. The CDR3 DNA reads as TGTGCCAGAAGCTTTTCAACTGATACGCAGTATTTT.

This chain uses TRBV5-6 with TRBJ2-5, with D tentatively TRBD1 (5 bases). The CDR3 loop spans 13 amino acids. V lost 1 base and J lost 4, with 8 bases in between. The germline V gene encodes CDR1 SGHDT and CDR2 YYEEEE. As DNA, the CDR3 is TGTGCCAGCAGCTTGCAGGGATTAGAGACCCAGTACTTC. It is translated as CASSLQGLETQYF.

In DNA, the CDR3 is TGTGCCAGCAACCGGGGCCGGGAGACTCTTAATGAAAAACTGTTTTTT. This gives the protein CASNRGRETLNEKLFF. The chain recombines TRBV5-8 with TRBJ1-4; the D gene is possibly TRBD1 (5 bases). Germline V CDR1 and CDR2: SGHTS, YDEGEE. The V end was cut by 6 bases, the J end by 4 bases, with 19 bases between. The CDR3 consists of 16 residues.

This chain connects TRBV6-5 to TRBJ2-2, with 8 bases that match TRBD2. Germline trimming cut 6 bases from V and 1 base from J; bases unmatched to any gene: 1. The CDR3 is made up of 14 amino acids. Germline-derived CDR1 and CDR2 are MNHEY and SVGAGI. CDR3 amino acids: CASSGRGNTGELFF. CDR3 nucleotides: TGTGCCAGCAGCGGGAGGGGGAACACCGGGGAGCTGTTTTTT.

The chain employs TRBV5-1 and TRBJ2-1; D tentatively reads TRBD1 or TRBD2 (5 bases each). The CDR3 runs to 13 residues. Germline V lookup: CDR1 SGHRS, CDR2 YFSETQ. Trimming cost V 4 bases and J 5 bases, with 10 bases left between them. The CDR3 DNA is TGCGCCAGCAGCCCGGGGACCAACAATGAGCAGTTCTTC. Encoded protein: CASSPGTNNEQFF.

This chain links TRBV4-2 with TRBJ2-5; no firm D call. TRBJ2-7 matches the DNA end more closely, so the J call is doubtful. CDR1 LGHNA and CDR2 YNFKEQ come from the germline V gene. The CDR3 length is 13 residues. The CDR3 region has the DNA TGTGCCAGCAGCCGGACGCAAACCTACGAGCAGTACTTC. It translates to CASSRTQTYEQYF.

This clone was found once. This chain joins TRBV30 and TRBJ1-6, with D possibly matching TRBD1 (6 bases). The CDR3 is made up of 12 amino acids. The V gene's germline CDR1 is GTSNPN and CDR2 SVGIG (reference sequence). V was pared by 3 bases and J by 10 bases, with 10 bases between. As DNA, the CDR3 is TGTGCCTGGAGACAGGGCAACTCACCCCTCCACTTT. It codes for CAWRQGNSPLHF.

The chain employs TRBV27 and TRBJ2-1; TRBD1 matches 8 bases. J was trimmed by 0 bases and V by 5 bases; bases with no gene match: 12. The CDR3 consists of 18 residues. The germline CDR1 and CDR2 sequences are MNHEY and SMNVEV (reference sequence). This CDR3 reads CASSPETGAKISYNEQFF. In DNA form, the CDR3 reads TGTGCCAGCAGTCCCGAGACAGGGGCCAAAATCTCCTACAATGAGCAGTTCTTC.

The chain carries TRBV11-2 and TRBJ2-7, with D unclear. V lost 5 bases and J lost 1, with 12 bases in between. CDR3 length: 14 residues. Germline lookup yields CDR1 SGHAT and CDR2 FQNNGV. CDR3 nucleotides: TGTGCCAGCAGCCCCATTCTAGGGTCCTACGAGCAGTACTTC. Translated, it gives CASSPILGSYEQYF. Full variable domain (outside the CDR3, taken from reference TRBV11-2 and TRBJ2-7): EAGVAQSPRYKIIEKRQSVAFWCNPISGHATLYWYQQILGQGPKLLIQFQNNGVVDDSQLPKDRFSAERLKGVDSTLKIQPAKLEDSAVYLCASSPILGSYEQYFGPGTRLTVT.

The chain joins TRBV7-9 to TRBJ2-7; D not resolved. The V gene lost 5 bases and the J gene lost 5 bases, with 19 bases spanning the gap. The CDR3 loop spans 15 amino acids. Germline CDR1 is SEHNR and CDR2 is FQNEAQ (reference sequence). CDR3 loop: CASSARGIDRNEQYF. Written as DNA, the CDR3 is TGTGCCAGCAGCGCACGAGGAATAGACCGGAACGAGCAGTACTTC.

The V call is TRBV27, the J call TRBJ2-1; 9 nucleotides agree with TRBD1. CDR1 is MNHEY, CDR2 SMNVEV, per germline (reference sequence). The CDR3 is made up of 13 amino acids. V shed 4 bases, J shed 15 bases, and the junction held 10 bases outside the gene matches. For the CDR3, the DNA is TGTGCCAGCAGTTCGAGGACAGGGGTTATTCCGTTCTTC. It encodes CASSSRTGVIPFF.

The chain is built from TRBV6-5 and TRBJ1-1, with D perhaps matching TRBD1 (6 bases). Trimming shortened V by 6 bases and J by 1 base, and 15 bases separated the two germline ends. Germline V lookup: CDR1 MNHEY, CDR2 SVGAGI. The CDR3 extends over 15 amino acids. CDR3 protein: CASSRISTGNTEAFF. CDR3 DNA: TGTGCCAGCAGCCGGATTTCGACAGGGAACACTGAAGCTTTCTTT.

The chain uses TRBV4-1 and TRBJ2-6, with a weak D call TRBD1 (6 bases). The germline V gene has CDR1 MGHRA and CDR2 YSYEKL. V was clipped by 4 bases and J by 0 bases, with 16 bases between them. This CDR3 comprises 18 residues. CDR3 DNA sequence: TGCGCCAGCAGCCTGGGCAGGGGAGTTCTCTCTGGGGCCAACGTCCTGACTTTC. It codes for CASSLGRGVLSGANVLTF.

About this clone itself: Within the sample, other DNA sequences also encode this same CDR3. This chain joins TRBV2 and TRBJ2-2; no clear D. CDR1 is SNHLY and CDR2 is FYNNEI in the germline V gene. This CDR3 region has 12 residues. V was pared by 4 bases and J by 3 bases, with 3 bases between. CDR3 amino acids: CASSADTGELFF. CDR3 DNA: TGTGCCAGCAGTGCGGACACCGGGGAGCTGTTTTTT.

This rearrangement joins TRBV6-6 to TRBJ1-3, with unresolved D. The CDR3 is 16 amino acids. Trimming left V 2 bases short and J 0 bases short, with 11 bases between. Germline CDR1 and CDR2: MNHNY and SVGAGI (reference sequence). DNA of the CDR3: TGTGCCAGCAGTTACGGTCGGGCAAACTCTGGAAACACCATATATTTT. Translation gives CASSYGRANSGNTIYF.

The chain is built from TRBV18 and TRBJ2-3; maybe TRBD2 (5 bases). With 8 bases removed from V and 2 bases from J, the gap between germline ends came to 17 bases. CDR3 length: 15 amino acids. The germline gives CDR1 KGHSH, CDR2 LQKENI. The CDR3 loop is CASPPSPGSTDTQYF. CDR3 DNA: TGTGCCAGCCCCCCGTCCCCGGGATCCACAGATACGCAGTATTTT.

The chain has TRBV4-1 and TRBJ2-7; 12 nucleotides agree with TRBD2. This CDR3 spans 14 amino acids. Germline loops: CDR1 MGHRA, CDR2 YSYEKL. The J segment lost 4 bases and the V segment lost 5 bases, leaving 3 bases of the junction unmatched. The CDR3 sequence: CASSGLAGPYEQYF. The CDR3 DNA reads TGCGCCAGCAGCGGACTAGCGGGACCATACGAGCAGTACTTC.

The gene calls are TRBV29-1 and TRBJ2-5; 9 bases match TRBD1. The J call is in doubt because the DNA end fits TRBJ2-7 better. CDR1 is SQVTM, CDR2 ANQGSEA, per germline. The CDR3 is made up of 14 amino acids. The DNA for the CDR3 is TGCAGCGTTGAACACCTTCTGACAGGGGGCGAGCAGTACTTC. Its protein product is CSVEHLLTGGEQYF.

This chain connects TRBV28 to TRBJ2-3; 14 bases are a match to TRBD2. CDR3 length equals 15 residues. Germline trimming cut 5 bases from V and 6 bases from J; bases unmatched to any gene: 4. CDR1 MDHEN and CDR2 SYDVKM come from the germline V gene. The CDR3 coding sequence is TGTGCCAGCAGTAGACTAGCGGGAGGGCATGATACGCAGTATTTT. It translates to CASSRLAGGHDTQYF.

This chain connects TRBV28 to TRBJ1-5; weak D call: TRBD1 (6 bases). In germline, CDR1 is MDHEN, CDR2 SYDVKM. The CDR3 totals 16 residues. V shed 2 bases and J shed 3 bases, with 14 bases lying between them. CDR3 nucleotides: TGTGCCAGCAGTTTAGGTTGGCACAGGGTCAATCAGCCCCAGCATTTT. It specifies CASSLGWHRVNQPQHF.

V is TRBV5-1 and J is TRBJ2-7; possible D gene TRBD1, 6 bases. The CDR3 sequence is 13 residues long. V was cut by 0 bases and J by 6 bases, with 10 bases left in between. Germline V gene lookup returns CDR1 SGHRS and CDR2 YFSETQ. The CDR3 sequence is CASSLDWGPEQYF. The CDR3 coding sequence is TGCGCCAGCAGCTTGGATTGGGGGCCCGAGCAGTACTTC.

The chain combines TRBV19 with TRBJ2-1, with a weak D call TRBD1 (6 bases). The CDR3 contains 12 residues. The germline CDR1 and CDR2 sequences are LNHDA and SQIVND (reference sequence). Trimming removed 4 bases from V and 10 bases from J, with 11 bases in between. The CDR3 DNA follows: TGTGCCAGTAGTAGACGAACAGGGGAGCAGTTCTTC. Translation gives CASSRRTGEQFF.

V is TRBV2 and J is TRBJ1-2, with 7 positions matching TRBD1. The length of the CDR3 is 15 residues. In germline, CDR1 is SNHLY, CDR2 FYNNEI. The J segment lost 0 bases and the V segment lost 5 bases, leaving 6 bases of the junction unmatched. CDR3 coding DNA: TGTGCCAGCAGTTATGGACAGGAACCTAACTATGGCTACACCTTC. Translating it yields CASSYGQEPNYGYTF.

The chain carries TRBV29-1 and TRBJ2-2; a possible D gene is TRBD2 (5 bases). With 6 bases removed from V and 8 bases from J, the gap between germline ends came to 19 bases. The CDR3 totals 14 residues. CDR1 is SQVTM, CDR2 ANQGSEA, per germline. CDR3 protein: CSVEREVTGGELFF. CDR3 DNA: TGCAGCGTAGAACGGGAAGTAACTGGGGGGGAGCTGTTTTTT.

The J gene is TRBJ2-7, the V gene TRBV21-1; TRBD1, the D gene given by the table, was not confirmed from the DNA. TRBV21-1 is shown as a pseudogene. The CDR3 covers 16 residues. For the CDR3, the DNA is TGTGCCAGCAGCAAAGGCGGGACAGGGGGCTCCTACGAGCAGTACTTC. It specifies CASSKGGTGGSYEQYF.

The rearrangement joins TRBV5-1 to TRBJ2-5, with a tentative D call TRBD1 (6 bases). Trimming took 4 bases from V and 13 from J, leaving 14 bases between them. The germline V gene has CDR1 SGHRS and CDR2 YFSETQ. CDR3 size: 11 residues. The CDR3 sequence: CASSELGTPYF. CDR3 nucleotides: TGCGCCAGCAGCGAACTCGGGACACCGTACTTC.